Listed here are 13 T cell receptor beta chains from one sample, sequenced in a study of blood T cell repertoires in COVID-19. TCRdb's table, derived via immunoSEQ multiplex PCR, lists solely in-frame clones and lacks some. The sample contains some 390,000 clones, around nine tenths of which appear only once. Sequences were obtained from peripheral blood. The receptors come from a human donor in a cohort sampled during active COVID-19.

This sequence joins TRBV9 and TRBJ2-3; tentatively, D is TRBD1 (5 bases). The germline gives CDR1 SGDLS, CDR2 YYNGEE. Trimming left V 4 bases short and J 3 bases short, with 18 bases between. The CDR3 length is 16 residues. The CDR3: CASSPLGPSGTDTQYF. The DNA for the CDR3 is TGTGCCAGCAGCCCCCTCGGGCCTTCAGGGACAGATACGCAGTATTTT.

This clone has only one observation. V and J are TRBV6-5 and TRBJ1-6, with D perhaps matching TRBD1 (5 bases). The germline V gene encodes CDR1 MNHEY and CDR2 SVGAGI. This CDR3 has 13 residues. V was cut by 4 bases and J by 5 bases, with 6 bases left in between. Here the CDR3 reads CASSLGHNSPLHF. The CDR3 DNA sequence: TGTGCCAGCAGTTTGGGGCATAATTCACCCCTCCACTTT.

V and J are TRBV10-3 and TRBJ1-3; D gene uncertain. This CDR3 spans 15 amino acids. Germline CDR1 and CDR2: ENHRY and SYGVKD. Trimming left V 10 bases short and J 0 bases short, with 16 bases between. CDR3 amino acids: CATATGMSSGNTIYF. CDR3 nucleotide sequence: TGTGCCACCGCCACCGGGATGAGCTCTGGAAACACCATATATTTT.

V is TRBV18 and J is TRBJ1-1; 9 bases line up with TRBD1. The CDR3 loop spans 16 amino acids. The V and J ends lost 4 bases and 1 base, in that order; junction bases with no gene match: 7. Germline V gene lookup returns CDR1 KGHSH and CDR2 LQKENI. The CDR3 DNA sequence: TGTGCCAGCTCACTCCAGCAGACAGGGGGGAACACTGAAGCTTTCTTT. Translated, it gives CASSLQQTGGNTEAFF. Full variable domain (missing parts from reference TRBV18 and TRBJ1-1): NAGVMQNPRHLVRRRGQEARLRCSPMKGHSHVYWYRQLPEEGLKFMVYLQKENIIDESGMPKERFSAEFPKEGPSILRIQQVVRGDSAAYFCASSLQQTGGNTEAFFGQGTRLTVV.

The gene calls are TRBV2 and TRBJ1-4, with unresolved D. Trimming removed 3 bases at V and 8 bases at J, with 4 bases between. CDR1 is SNHLY and CDR2 is FYNNEI in the germline V gene. CDR3 length: 11 amino acids. The CDR3 loop is CASSDAEKLFF. Written as DNA, the CDR3 is TGTGCCAGCAGTGATGCGGAAAAACTGTTTTTT.

J is TRBJ2-5 and V is TRBV11-1; no definite D call. Trimming removed 5 bases at V and 4 bases at J, with 11 bases between. The germline gives CDR1 SGHAT, CDR2 FQDESV (reference sequence). This CDR3 region has 13 residues. This CDR3 is CASSLFGRETQYF. The CDR3 DNA sequence: TGTGCCAGCAGCCTTTTTGGTAGAGAGACCCAGTACTTC.

This clone was picked up one time. V gene TRBV5-1 combines with J gene TRBJ1-4; TRBD1 matches 7 bases. J lost 6 bases, V lost 1 base, and 3 bases had no gene match. The CDR3 runs 14 residues. In germline, CDR1 is SGHRS, CDR2 YFSETQ. In DNA form, the CDR3 reads TGCGCCAGCAGCTTGAGAACAGGGGATGAAAAACTGTTTTTT. The encoded protein is CASSLRTGDEKLFF.

This sequence joins TRBV27 and TRBJ2-5; a possible D gene is TRBD2 (6 bases). The CDR3 runs to 16 residues. Germline V CDR1 and CDR2: MNHEY, SMNVEV (reference sequence). V lost 6 bases, J lost 5 bases, and 22 bases lay in between. The CDR3 loop is CASSSPAEGKGETQYF. CDR3 in DNA: TGTGCCAGCAGCTCGCCAGCGGAGGGAAAAGGGGAGACCCAGTACTTC.

The chain couples TRBV7-9 to TRBJ2-2; no definite D call. Trimming took 3 bases from V and 5 from J, leaving 13 bases between them. CDR1 is SEHNR and CDR2 is FQNEAQ in the germline V gene (reference sequence). The CDR3 is 15 residues long. The CDR3 protein is CASSFFAQLTGELFF. As DNA, the CDR3 is TGTGCCAGCAGCTTTTTCGCCCAACTGACCGGGGAGCTGTTTTTT. Using reference TRBV7-9 and TRBJ2-2 for the parts outside the CDR3, the full variable domain is DTGVSQNPRHKITKRGQNVTFRCDPISEHNRLYWYRQTLGQGPEFLTYFQNEAQLEKSRLLSDRFSAERPKGSFSTLEIQRTEQGDSAMYLCASSFFAQLTGELFFGEGSRLTVL.

This rearrangement joins TRBV2 to TRBJ2-3; 9 nucleotides line up with TRBD2. Germline CDR1 and CDR2: SNHLY and FYNNEI. This CDR3 contains 16 residues. V gave up 6 bases and J gave up 0 bases; unmatched junction bases: 7. CDR3 DNA: TGTGCCAGCAGCCTAGCGGGAATTACTAGCACAGATACGCAGTATTTT. It translates to CASSLAGITSTDTQYF.

The chain is built from TRBV7-9 and TRBJ2-2; TRBD1 matches 9 bases. With 4 bases clipped from V and 2 bases from J, the junction kept 5 bases outside the gene matches. Germline CDR1 is SEHNR and CDR2 is FQNEAQ (reference sequence). This CDR3 has 16 residues. The CDR3 sequence is CASSWGTGSNTGELFF. The CDR3, as DNA: TGTGCCAGCAGCTGGGGGACAGGGTCTAACACCGGGGAGCTGTTTTTT.

The V gene is TRBV9, the J gene TRBJ1-1, with 10 positions matching TRBD1. After removal of 2 bases from V and 8 bases from J, the junction contained 12 bases not matched to a gene. CDR3 length: 16 residues. Germline CDR1 is SGDLS and CDR2 is YYNGEE. The chain's CDR3 is CASSVLTGGEGVEAFF. DNA of the CDR3: TGTGCCAGCAGCGTGTTGACAGGGGGCGAGGGAGTGGAAGCTTTCTTT.

V is TRBV27 and J is TRBJ2-1; 8 nucleotides agree with TRBD1. After removal of 6 bases from V and 3 bases from J, the junction contained 7 bases not matched to a gene. The CDR3 is 15 amino acids. The germline gives CDR1 MNHEY, CDR2 SMNVEV (reference sequence). CDR3 nucleotide sequence: TGTGCCAGCAGCCTGTGGACAGGGAGCTACAATGAGCAGTTCTTC. It is translated as CASSLWTGSYNEQFF.